This TCR beta chain was captured by sequencing in a study of T-cell memory formation after mild COVID-19. Findings and caveats of the study: Clones which contracted sat mainly in CM and EM if CD4+, and in EMRA if CD8+.

Each CDR3 protein is one row after TCRdb ran MiXCR on the 5' RACE reads. The sample holds about 250,000 distinct CDR3 sequences, 18% seen once. Concerning this clonotype itself: Its matching antigen is unknown.

CDR1 and CDR2 (germline): SGHRS, YFSETQ. CDR3 size: 14 residues. V was shortened by 0 bases and J by 6 bases, with 7 bases between the two germline ends. The gene calls are TRBV5-1 and TRBJ1-6; no reliable D call. The receptor was isolated from a man between 18 and 35 years old who had mild COVID-19 (a few samples of this study predate the infection). Cell type and time point are not known. Sequenced: PBMCs or a T cell subset sorted from them (not recorded which). The CDR3 reads CASSLVQANSPLHF. The CDR3 DNA reads TGCGCCAGCAGCTTGGTTCAGGCTAATTCACCCCTCCACTTT.